These T cell receptor beta chains were read from a single sample in a study of metastatic and nonmetastatic thyroid tumors. TCRdb called clones again from the PCR reads with MiXCR. This repertoire shows approximately 25,000 clones, around 16% found once; its top ten account for about 6%. Material: blood. The receptor set was obtained from a male donor with papillary thyroid cancer or a benign thyroid nodule (not recorded which). Some clones in this sample may be carry-over from other donors' samples. Both conserved end residues are part of each CDR3. D genes are given only for firm matches. Where a row states a size, it is once, few, many or the class of an expanded clone; other rows omit it.

d_call	clone_size	v_call	j_call	cdr3_length	cdr3_nt	cdr3_aa
NA	NA	TRBV7-8	TRBJ1-6	13	TGTGCCTCCATCGGAGTGCACAATTCACCCCTCCACTTT	CASIGVHNSPLHF
TRBD1	many	TRBV5-4	TRBJ2-7	18	TGTGCCAGCAGCATTGAATTTTCCGGGACAGGTGAATCCTACGAGCAGTACTTC	CASSIEFSGTGESYEQYF
TRBD2	few	TRBV24-1	TRBJ2-1	16	TGTGTCACCAGTGATTTACGTCCTAGCGGATACAATGAGCAGTTCTTC	CVTSDLRPSGYNEQFF
NA	many	TRBV5-1	TRBJ1-6	14	TGCGCCAGCAAGATGACACAGAATAATTCACCCCTCCACTTT	CASKMTQNNSPLHF
NA	many	TRBV20-1	TRBJ1-1	14	TGCAGTGCCACTCTACGTGGCTTGAACACTGAAGCTTTCTTT	CSATLRGLNTEAFF
NA	NA	TRBV12-3/TRBV12-4	TRBJ2-7	16	TGTGCCAGCATTTTAGGTAGTCTGGTTTTGTGCTACGATCAGTACTTC	CASILGSLVLCYDQYF
NA	many	TRBV7-9	TRBJ2-3	13	TGTGCCAGCAGCCCAGGGGTCACAGATACGCAGTATTTT	CASSPGVTDTQYF
TRBD1	medium-sized	TRBV27	TRBJ2-2	14	TGTGCCAGCAGTATACAGGGGGACATCGGGGAGCTGTTTTTT	CASSIQGDIGELFF
NA	many	TRBV15	TRBJ2-7	12	TGTGCCACCAGCAGAGATGAGACCGAGCAGTACTTC	CATSRDETEQYF
NA	NA	TRBV30	TRBJ1-2	13	TGTGCCTGGAGTGGTAGTCAGCGCGGTGGCTACACCTTC	CAWSGSQRGGYTF
TRBD2	many	TRBV6-1	TRBJ2-1	15	TGTGCCAGCACACTTAGCGGGACCTCCTACAATGAGCAGTTCTTC	CASTLSGTSYNEQFF
TRBD1	medium-sized	TRBV12-3/TRBV12-4	TRBJ2-7	15	TGTGCCAGCAGTCAAGACAGGGTTTTGACCTACGAGCAGTACTTC	CASSQDRVLTYEQYF
NA	many	TRBV4-1	TRBJ2-7	18	TGCGCCAGCAGCCAAGAGGGGGGGCCAGCGACAATCTCCTACGAGCAGTACTTC	CASSQEGGPATISYEQYF
NA	many	TRBV3-1	TRBJ2-7	16	TGTGCCAGCAGCCAAAAGGTCGTGCTAGGTTTCTACGAGCAGTACTTC	CASSQKVVLGFYEQYF